This T cell receptor beta chain was captured in a study of beta chain features in type 1 diabetes. General study findings and limits: The naive, central memory and Treg TCRB repertoires showed an apparent similarity that was greater among patients than among healthy donors. In all four CD4+ subsets, TCRB CDR3 length was significantly, moderately reduced in type 1 diabetes.

This clone has a count of ten or more. The antigen is undetermined. Expressed TCRB transcripts were sequenced after all isolated RNA was converted to cDNA. Data came from immunoSEQ multiplex PCR; TCRdb stores just in-frame clones and leaves some out. The profile shows 400,000 or so clones, 9.6% of them singletons. A CD45RO/CCR7/CD25/CD127/CD95/CD27 panel sorted naive, central memory, regulatory and stem cell-like memory CD4+ cells. V lost 5 bases, J lost 8 bases, and 18 bases stayed unmatched. CDR3 length: 17 residues. Germline CDR1 reads SGHAT; CDR2 reads FQNNGV. The receptor comes from a young man with type 1 diabetes. Source material: central memory CD4+ T cells from blood. The chain uses TRBV11-2 and TRBJ2-1; 7 positions agree with TRBD1. CDR3 bases: TGTGCCAGCAGCACCTTAAAGGGGTCAGGGACAGCTCATGAGCAGTTCTTC. Translating gives CASSTLKGSGTAHEQFF.